This entry concerns a single T cell receptor beta chain. The antigen this receptor binds is unknown. It has no much larger one-base neighbor in the sample; base qualities were not kept. TCRbeta CDR3 regions were amplified from genomic DNA using the immunoSEQ Assay, a bias-controlled multiplex PCR. For the original study's pipeline: The number of nucleated cells in each sample was estimated from the amplification of reference gene primers within the assay. To quantify the absolute abundance of each unique TCRbeta CDR3 rearrangement, sequence reads were collapsed and filtered. For each sample, productive Simpson clonality was calculated as the square root of Simpson's diversity index over productive rearrangements. TCRdb mirrors the immuneACCESS table, restricted to in-frame sequences. Some clones are absent from its copies; in checked studies, under half trace to an unresolved V gene, and the reason for the others is unknown. V, J and clone size reflect that table, while D and trimming were determined from the DNA. This sample holds about 43,000 clones; approximately 90% were observed only once. The ten largest clones represent approximately 8% of the sample.

Each collaborating institution followed its own protocols to collect whole blood in K2EDTA tubes. For TCRbeta analysis, collaborators shipped samples as frozen whole blood, isolated PBMCs, or DNA extracted from either of those sample types. These data originate in a study of blood T cell repertoires in COVID-19 (TCRdb year 2020). Background for the entire study: Samples covering the acute and convalescent phases of COVID-19 were provided by collaborators in the United States, Italy and Spain. The dataset comprised deeply sampled blood TCRbeta repertoires from subjects exposed to, actively infected with, or recovered from COVID-19. The prospective study material was composed of cDNA or gDNA derived from T cells, B-cell-depleted T cells, or PBMCs. The repertoires were released in a freely available public database meant as a resource for research on the immune response to SARS-CoV-2. The samples were drawn from the first 160 participants of the ongoing ImmuneRACE study and from 950 to 1,500 subjects provided by 6 global collaborators. Nearly every sample came with metadata listing a de-identified subject ID, COVID-19 status, age in years and sex. Where HLA class I and class II types were available, the types were taken from metadata supplied by the sample provider, not from assay-based typing. Results and caveats for the whole study, not just this receptor: How much clinical and demographic metadata was included differed by source and by participant, and the metadata was provided uncurated.

Sequences were obtained from peripheral blood. The sequence came from a man aged 55 to 70 with active COVID-19.

The DNA sequence reads TGTGCCAGCAGCCCTGGTAATAGCGGACCCTACGAGCAGTACTTC. Translated, this is CASSPGNSGPYEQYF. The chain couples TRBV9 to TRBJ2-7, and possibly TRBD2, on 6 matching bases. Trimming removed 4 bases from V and 2 bases from J, leaving 16 bases between the germline ends. Via the germline V gene, CDR1 is SGDLS and CDR2 YYNGEE. The CDR3, from cysteine to phenylalanine, totals 15 residues. The kept DNA is CDR3 alone, 45 bases in frame from the first base.